The present T cell receptor (beta chain) was sequenced within a study of brain T cells in children with intractable seizures. Study observations and caveats: HCMV serostatus was not known, and viral specificity came from CDR3 similarity only. Pre- and post-surgery blood differed in depth, so pre-surgery absences may be undersampling.

In regard to this clone: Its antigen is not known.

Profiled with immunoSEQ multiplex PCR; TCRdb holds only in-frame clones, not every one. Of about 320,000 clones in the sample, about 93% are singletons; the top ten hold 5.7%. Time point reported: blood from clinic visit 5 months post-surgery; TSC patient then seizure free. Sequencing was limited to surgery cases with top T cell transcript signatures in brain tissue. Germline V gene sequence: CDR1 LGHDT, CDR2 YNNKEL (reference sequence). This CDR3 has 14 residues. V lost 4 bases to trimming and J lost 5 bases, with 14 bases between them. V gene TRBV3-1 (or the pseudogene TRBV3-2) combines with J gene TRBJ1-1; D might be TRBD1 (5 bases). The TCR was taken from a boy younger than two with tuberous sclerosis and intractable seizures. The sample in question was peripheral blood, obtained about 5 months after surgery. This chain's CDR3 is CASSPTSGNTEAFF. CDR3 in DNA: TGTGCCAGCAGCCCCACCTCAGGGAATACTGAAGCTTTCTTT.